A selection of T cell receptor beta chains follows, all from one sample in a study of T cells in Graves' hyperthyroidism and ophthalmopathy. MiXCR, applied by TCRdb to the multiplex PCR reads, yields one record per CDR3 protein. Of under 400,000 distinct CDR3 sequences in the sample, 25% were seen once. Sample: blood. Every receptor here comes from a man aged 45-65 years with Graves' hyperthyroidism. Both conserved end residues are part of each CDR3. D genes are given only for firm matches. Clone size is shown for a subset of rows, as once, few, many or a class of expanded clone.

j_gene: TRBJ2-2
d_gene: TRBD1
v_gene: TRBV19
abundance: few
CDR3nt: TGTGCCAGTAGTATAGTCGGGCAGGGGGCCGGGGAGCTGTTTTTT
CDR3aa: CASSIVGQGAGELFF

j_gene: TRBJ2-3
d_gene: TRBD2
v_gene: TRBV5-5
abundance: few
CDR3nt: TGTGCCAGCCGCTGGATGGTAGCGGGGGATACGCAGTATTTT
CDR3aa: CASRWMVAGDTQYF

j_gene: TRBJ2-3
d_gene: TRBD2
v_gene: TRBV20-1
abundance: many
CDR3nt: TGCAGTGCTAGGGCGGGAGTATGGACAGATACGCAGTATTTT
CDR3aa: CSARAGVWTDTQYF

j_gene: TRBJ2-2
d_gene: TRBD2
v_gene: TRBV6-2/TRBV6-3
abundance: .
CDR3nt: TGTGCCAGCAGCCGCGGACTAGCGGTCCTTAGGGGCACCGGGGAGCTGTTTTTT
CDR3aa: CASSRGLAVLRGTGELFF

j_gene: TRBJ2-5
d_gene: .
v_gene: TRBV3-1
abundance: many
CDR3nt: TGTGCCAGCAGCCGACCGCGAGAGACCCAGTACTTC
CDR3aa: CASSRPRETQYF

j_gene: TRBJ2-6
d_gene: TRBD1
v_gene: TRBV5-1
abundance: .
CDR3nt: TGCGCCAGCAGTTTGGTACAACAGGGGGCTGGGGCCAACGTCCTGACTTTC
CDR3aa: CASSLVQQGAGANVLTF

j_gene: TRBJ1-5
d_gene: .
v_gene: TRBV27
abundance: .
CDR3nt: TGTGCCAGCAGTAAGGGTACGAGGGGCAATCAGCCCCAGCATTTT
CDR3aa: CASSKGTRGNQPQHF

j_gene: TRBJ2-3
d_gene: TRBD2
v_gene: TRBV5-1
abundance: few
CDR3nt: TGCGCCAGCAGCAACGCAGCGGGAGTCCAGGATACGCAGTATTTT
CDR3aa: CASSNAAGVQDTQYF

j_gene: TRBJ2-1
d_gene: TRBD2
v_gene: TRBV10-3
abundance: .
CDR3nt: TGTGCCATCTCCGCGGGAGCTAATGAGCAGTTCTTC
CDR3aa: CAISAGANEQFF

j_gene: TRBJ2-7
d_gene: .
v_gene: TRBV29-1
abundance: few
CDR3nt: TGCAGCGTTGAGCTGAGGGAGGACAGCTCCTACGAGCAGTACTTC
CDR3aa: CSVELREDSSYEQYF

j_gene: TRBJ2-1
d_gene: .
v_gene: TRBV7-9
abundance: .
CDR3nt: TGTGCCAGCAGCCCCCAAAGGAATGAGCAGTTCTTC
CDR3aa: CASSPQRNEQFF

j_gene: TRBJ2-1
d_gene: TRBD2
v_gene: TRBV13
abundance: many
CDR3nt: TGTGCCAGCAGACCATATAGCGGGAGCGTTTACAATGAGCAGTTCTTC
CDR3aa: CASRPYSGSVYNEQFF

j_gene: TRBJ1-4
d_gene: .
v_gene: TRBV4-1
abundance: .
CDR3nt: TGCGCCAGCAGCCAAGTATGGGGTAGAGAAAAACTGTTTTTT
CDR3aa: CASSQVWGREKLFF

j_gene: TRBJ2-1
d_gene: .
v_gene: TRBV29-1
abundance: few
CDR3nt: TGCAGCGTTGACGCGGGGAGTTTTAGGGATGAGCAGTTCTTC
CDR3aa: CSVDAGSFRDEQFF

j_gene: TRBJ2-3
d_gene: .
v_gene: TRBV7-2
abundance: many
CDR3nt: TGTGCCAGCAGCTATCAGCGGGTTCGAACAGATACGCAGTATTTT
CDR3aa: CASSYQRVRTDTQYF

j_gene: TRBJ2-2
d_gene: TRBD1
v_gene: TRBV19
abundance: .
CDR3nt: TGTGCCAGTAGTACTACAGGGGTGGGCGGGGAGCTGTTTTTT
CDR3aa: CASSTTGVGGELFF

j_gene: TRBJ1-1
d_gene: .
v_gene: TRBV7-2
abundance: once
CDR3nt: TGTGCCAGCAGCTCAGGTTGGAACACTGAAGCTTTCTTT
CDR3aa: CASSSGWNTEAFF

j_gene: TRBJ2-7
d_gene: .
v_gene: TRBV29-1
abundance: few
CDR3nt: TGCAGCGTTCAGGGTTACGAGCAGTACTTC
CDR3aa: CSVQGYEQYF